Included here is one TCR beta chain sequence, with context. The sample originates from a study of regulatory T cells in long-lasting Graves disease. Time point indicated: newly diagnosed GD, antithyroid drugs for less than 3 months. RNA isolated from PBMCs was used to make the TCR library. The authors built TCR beta libraries using iRepertoire HTBI primers and Arm-PCR of CDR3 regions. TCRdb called the multiplex PCR reads again in MiXCR, with one record for every CDR3 protein. The sample records some 600,000 distinct CDR3 sequences, about 16% being singletons. These same data were also listed under a study on T cells in Graves' hyperthyroidism and ophthalmopathy.

The sample was peripheral blood mononuclear cells (PBMCs), taken at new diagnosis, from a patient treated with antithyroid drugs. This TCR was sampled from a man younger than 35 with Graves disease.

The CDR3 coding sequence is TGTGCCAGCAGTTACCCCCTCACAGGGGGCAATGAAGATGAGCAGTTCTTC. This codes for CASSYPLTGGNEDEQFF. The chain recombines TRBV6-5 with TRBJ2-1; TRBD1 agrees at 9 bases. CDR1 is MNHEY, CDR2 SVGAGI, per germline. The CDR3 sequence is 17 residues long. The junction had 13 bases not matched to a gene; V was cut back by 2 bases and J by 8 bases.